These 21 T cell receptor beta chains originate from one sample sequenced in a study. The sorted Tregs were CD4+CD25+CD127-/low cells. TCRdb re-derived calls from the 5' RACE reads in MiXCR, one entry per CDR3 protein. The table records about 57,000 distinct CDR3 sequences, less than 30% of them present only once. Sequenced: tumor-infiltrating Tregs sorted from the breast tumor. The source of these receptors is a female donor with breast cancer.

The chain links TRBV20-1 to TRBJ1-1; 7 bases fit TRBD1. There are 12 residues in the CDR3. The V gene's germline CDR1 is DFQATT and CDR2 SNEGSKA (reference sequence). CDR3 amino acids: CARLDRQGRAFF. The CDR3 DNA follows: TGCGCCCGACTGGACAGGCAAGGGAGAGCTTTCTTT.

V is TRBV5-4 and J is TRBJ2-5; 7 positions match TRBD1. The V and J ends lost 4 bases and 4 bases, in that order; junction bases with no gene match: 13. The germline CDR1 and CDR2 sequences are SGHNT and YYREEE (reference sequence). This CDR3 has 16 amino acids. CDR3 sequence (DNA): TGTGCCAGCAGCAACCAGACAGGGCGGGTATTAGAGACCCAGTACTTC. Translating it yields CASSNQTGRVLETQYF.

The sample holds many counts of this clonotype. V is TRBV20-1 and J is TRBJ2-7, with TRBD2 identical over 9 bases. V lost 5 bases, J lost 5 bases, and 13 bases stayed unmatched. Germline V gene sequence: CDR1 DFQATT, CDR2 SNEGSKA (reference sequence). The CDR3 sequence is 15 residues long. This CDR3 is CSAPKPGLAMNEQYF. The CDR3 bases are TGCAGTGCTCCCAAGCCGGGACTAGCCATGAACGAGCAGTACTTC.

Here the CDR3 reads CASSERGYQETQYF. In nucleotides, the CDR3 is TGCGCCAGCAGTGAGCGGGGGTACCAAGAGACCCAGTACTTC. This rearrangement joins TRBV10-2 to TRBJ2-5; maybe TRBD2 (6 bases). CDR1 is WSHSY, CDR2 SAAADI, per germline. V lost 2 bases, J lost 0 bases, and 7 bases lay in between. The CDR3 contains 14 residues.

For this clonotype: This could be a read error, since a much larger clone is one nucleotide away. This sequence joins TRBV7-6 and TRBJ2-5; a possible D gene is TRBD1 (5 bases). The germline V gene encodes CDR1 SGHVS and CDR2 FNYEAQ. This CDR3 is built from 14 residues. Trimming pared 3 bases from V and 3 bases from J, leaving 11 bases between. The CDR3 sequence: CASSFNRWKETQYF. The DNA of the CDR3 is TGTGCCAGCAGCTTTAACAGGTGGAAAGAGACCCAGTACTTC.

V and J are TRBV15 and TRBJ1-5; D may be TRBD1 (6 bases). Germline V gene sequence: CDR1 LNHNV, CDR2 YYDKDF (reference sequence). Trimming took off 4 bases at V and 0 bases at J, with 22 bases between the two ends. CDR3 length: 19 amino acids. The CDR3: CATSNLIETGAYSNQPQHF. CDR3 nucleotide sequence: TGTGCCACCAGCAATCTTATTGAGACAGGCGCCTATAGCAATCAGCCCCAGCATTTT.

This clonotype was recorded a few times. The V gene is TRBV5-1, the J gene TRBJ1-5; 7 bases map to TRBD1. Germline trimming cut 4 bases from V and 9 bases from J; bases unmatched to any gene: 7. This CDR3 has 13 residues. Germline CDR1 SGHRS, CDR2 YFSETQ. DNA for the CDR3: TGCGCCAGCAGCCTGAGGGGGCTGGGGCCCCAGCATTTT. Protein product: CASSLRGLGPQHF.

Worth noting for this clonotype: The junction and the germline gene differ at one end; a read error may be behind it. The V and J genes are TRBV3-1 and TRBJ1-1; D is perhaps TRBD1 (6 bases). CDR1 and CDR2 from the germline V gene are LGHDT and YNNKEL (reference sequence). The CDR3 runs to 15 residues. The CDR3 loop is CAGSRTDYPNTEAFF. The CDR3 DNA reads TGTGCCGGCAGTCGGACAGACTATCCCAACACTGAAGCTTTCTTT.

Regarding this clonotype: A read error is possible here, since a much larger clone lies one base away. The chain uses TRBV5-1 and TRBJ2-2; no definite D call. CDR3 length: 14 amino acids. V was pared by 2 bases and J by 1 base, with 6 bases between. CDR1 is SGHRS and CDR2 is YFSETQ in the germline V gene. The CDR3 DNA reads TGCGCCAGCAGCTTAGAACGGAACACCGGGGAGCTGTTTTTT. Translation: CASSLERNTGELFF.

V and J are TRBV3-1 and TRBJ2-1, with 12 bases fitting TRBD2. This CDR3 is built from 16 residues. J gave up 10 bases and V 5 bases, and 12 bases lay outside the gene matches. CDR1 and CDR2 (germline): LGHDT, YNNKEL (reference sequence). DNA of the CDR3: TGTGCCAGCAGCTCCAGACTAGCGGGGGACCGGGGGGAGCAGTTCTTC. Protein sequence: CASSSRLAGDRGEQFF.

In the case of this clonotype: With a much larger clone just one base away, this may be a read error. The rearrangement links TRBV20-1 to TRBJ1-2; D unclear. The germline V gene encodes CDR1 DFQATT and CDR2 SNEGSKA (reference sequence). This CDR3 region has 12 residues. Trimming shortened V by 8 bases and J by 2 bases, and 12 bases separated the two germline ends. Here the CDR3 reads CSTTADNYGYTF. The CDR3 nucleotides read TGCAGTACTACCGCGGACAACTATGGCTACACCTTC.

V is TRBV4-1 and J is TRBJ2-7, with D perhaps TRBD1 (6 bases). CDR1 MGHRA and CDR2 YSYEKL come from the germline V gene. The CDR3 sequence is 13 residues long. The V end lost 3 bases, the J end lost 6 bases, and 12 bases lay between the germline ends. The CDR3 reads CASSQAGVSEQYF. CDR3 in DNA: TGCGCCAGCAGCCAGGCAGGGGTGAGCGAGCAGTACTTC.

There are a few counts of this clonotype. The V call is TRBV20-1, the J call TRBJ2-7; TRBD2 matches at 7 bases. Germline V gene sequence: CDR1 DFQATT, CDR2 SNEGSKA (reference sequence). With V trimmed by 6 bases and J by 7 bases, 12 bases remained unmatched. The length of the CDR3 is 13 residues. The CDR3 region has the DNA TGCAGTGCAGTCCTAGCGGTTCTAGGGGAGCAGTACTTC. The encoded protein is CSAVLAVLGEQYF.

Worth noting for this clonotype: A junction boundary mismatches the germline segment, possibly from a read error. V and J are TRBV6-1 and TRBJ1-1; D unclear. CDR1 MNHNS and CDR2 SASEGT come from the germline V gene. This CDR3 region has 12 residues. In DNA, the CDR3 is TGCGCCAGCAGTGGATGGAACACTGAAGCTTTCTTT. Translating gives CASSGWNTEAFF.

This clonotype was picked up many times. This sequence joins TRBV12-3 or TRBV12-4 and TRBJ2-2; 8 bases are a match to TRBD1. V gave up 3 bases and J gave up 7 bases; unmatched junction bases: 4. This CDR3 spans 14 amino acids. CDR3 amino acids: CASSFAGGHGELFF. Here the CDR3 DNA reads TGTGCCAGCAGTTTTGCAGGGGGCCACGGGGAGCTGTTTTTT.

This clonotype was seen repeatedly, ten times or more. The chain carries TRBV9 and TRBJ2-7, with 12 bases fitting TRBD2. Germline CDR1 is SGDLS and CDR2 is YYNGEE. The CDR3 extends over 15 amino acids. V lost 2 bases to trimming and J lost 5 bases; unmatched junction nucleotides: 5. CDR3 nucleotides: TGTGCCAGCAGCGTGGGGGGACTAGCGGGCCACGAGCAGTACTTC. It yields the protein CASSVGGLAGHEQYF.

In its sample, this clonotype was seen a few times. The chain is built from TRBV12-3 or TRBV12-4 and TRBJ2-1; D perhaps matches TRBD2 (6 bases). This CDR3 spans 14 amino acids. Trimming left V 6 bases short and J 1 base short, with 10 bases between. The CDR3 protein is CASSSRGSYNEQFF. The CDR3 DNA reads as TGTGCCAGCAGCAGTCGGGGGTCCTACAATGAGCAGTTCTTC.

Many counts were recorded for this clonotype. This chain links TRBV12-3 or TRBV12-4 with TRBJ2-7; 14 nucleotides match TRBD2. V shed 6 bases, J shed 7 bases, and the junction held 8 bases outside the gene matches. This CDR3 has 15 amino acids. CDR3 bases: TGTGCCAGCAGCCGGGGTGGACTAGCGGGAGGTGAGCAGTACTTC. It is translated as CASSRGGLAGGEQYF.

At least ten counts were recorded for this clonotype. The chain has TRBV20-1 and TRBJ1-1, with TRBD1 matching over 9 bases. Germline lookup yields CDR1 DFQATT and CDR2 SNEGSKA (reference sequence). The CDR3 has 12 amino acids. V lost 7 bases, J lost 10 bases, and 10 bases stayed unmatched. The CDR3 sequence: CSVDRQGVVAFF. CDR3 nucleotides: TGCAGTGTCGATAGACAGGGGGTGGTAGCTTTCTTT.

This clonotype was seen more than once but under ten times. The V call is TRBV7-2, the J call TRBJ1-2, with D maybe TRBD1 (5 bases). With 4 bases removed from V and 4 bases from J, the gap between germline ends came to 19 bases. The V gene's germline CDR1 is SGHTA and CDR2 FQGNSA. The length of the CDR3 is 16 residues. CDR3 region: CASSSTRGTDTYGYTF. The CDR3 region has the DNA TGTGCCAGCAGCTCCACACGGGGCACAGACACCTATGGCTACACCTTC.

This clonotype occurred many times. The chain combines TRBV5-1 with TRBJ2-3, with 7 bases matching TRBD2. The V gene's germline CDR1 is SGHRS and CDR2 YFSETQ. Germline trimming cut 4 bases from V and 5 bases from J; bases unmatched to any gene: 7. The CDR3 is made up of 14 amino acids. The CDR3 here is CASSPSGAEDTQYF. The DNA of the CDR3 is TGCGCCAGCAGCCCTAGCGGAGCGGAAGATACGCAGTATTTT.